These 15 T cell receptor beta chains were all obtained from the same sample, sequenced in a study of T cell responses to AZD1222 COVID-19 vaccine. This table comes from immunoSEQ multiplex PCR, and its TCRdb copy is limited to in-frame clones, with some not included. The sample holds more than 70,000 clones, about 90% seen once. Material: peripheral blood, obtained on day 0 of AZD1222 vaccination. Source of these receptors: an adult in good health.

The chain couples TRBV3-1 (or the pseudogene TRBV3-2) to TRBJ2-5; 9 bases map to TRBD1. From germline, CDR1 is LGHDT and CDR2 YNNKEL (reference sequence). This CDR3 is built from 16 residues. With 3 bases clipped from V and 4 bases from J, the junction kept 9 bases outside the gene matches. This CDR3 is CASSHWGQGGRETQYF. CDR3 DNA: TGTGCCAGCAGCCACTGGGGACAGGGAGGCCGAGAGACCCAGTACTTC.

The CDR3 DNA follows: TGTGCCAGCAGTCCCTTGATGGGTATCGGAAATGAGCAGTTCTTC. It yields the protein CASSPLMGIGNEQFF. The chain combines TRBV6-5 with TRBJ2-1; D is uncertain. Germline V gives CDR1 MNHEY, CDR2 SVGAGI. V shed 5 bases and J shed 7 bases, with 18 bases lying between them. The CDR3 has 15 residues.

The chain has TRBV7-3 and TRBJ1-6; no firm D call. Trimming took 1 base from V and 15 from J, leaving 13 bases between them. This CDR3 has 13 residues. Germline V CDR1 and CDR2: SGHTA, FQGTGA. CDR3 coding DNA: TGTGCCAGCAGCTTAAACCTTGGCAGTCTCCTCCACTTT. Translated: CASSLNLGSLLHF.

The rearrangement joins TRBV6-1 to TRBJ2-1; D not certain. The germline V gene has CDR1 MNHNS and CDR2 SASEGT. Deletions cut 0 bases from V and 5 bases from J, with 5 bases between. The CDR3 runs to 13 residues. The CDR3 loop is CASSEALDNEQFF. The CDR3 nucleotides read TGTGCCAGCAGTGAAGCATTGGACAATGAGCAGTTCTTC.

The chain uses TRBV27 and TRBJ2-2; D not certain. Trimming pared 8 bases from V and 3 bases from J, leaving 10 bases between. The CDR3 loop spans 13 amino acids. Per germline, CDR1 MNHEY and CDR2 SMNVEV (reference sequence). The CDR3 DNA follows: TGTGCCAGCTTGAGTTGGGACACCGGGGAGCTGTTTTTT. This codes for CASLSWDTGELFF.

This chain connects TRBV6-5 to TRBJ1-1; D unclear. The length of the CDR3 is 13 residues. Trimming shortened V by 0 bases and J by 3 bases, and 5 bases separated the two germline ends. Per germline, CDR1 MNHEY and CDR2 SVGAGI. Here the CDR3 reads CASSYSDHTEAFF. The CDR3 DNA sequence: TGTGCCAGCAGTTACTCAGACCACACTGAAGCTTTCTTT.

The gene calls are TRBV7-6 and TRBJ2-7; the D is unclear. The CDR3 length is 15 residues. In germline, CDR1 is SGHVS, CDR2 FNYEAQ. Trimming left V 0 bases short and J 1 base short, with 10 bases between. CDR3 protein: CASSLASTESYEQYF. The CDR3, as DNA: TGTGCCAGCAGCTTAGCCAGCACAGAATCCTACGAGCAGTACTTC.

V and J are TRBV19 and TRBJ2-1; the match to TRBD1 covers 7 bases. V gave up 5 bases and J gave up 6 bases; unmatched junction bases: 7. Per the germline V gene, CDR1 is LNHDA and CDR2 is SQIVND (reference sequence). This CDR3 region has 14 residues. The CDR3 sequence is CASSPTGFANEQFF. The CDR3 DNA follows: TGTGCCAGTAGTCCGACAGGGTTTGCCAATGAGCAGTTCTTC.

The rearrangement uses TRBV19 and TRBJ1-1; 8 bases line up with TRBD1. Germline CDR1 is LNHDA and CDR2 is SQIVND (reference sequence). This CDR3 spans 15 amino acids. Unmatched junction bases numbered 14, after V lost 3 bases and J lost 11 bases. This chain's CDR3 is CASSIPRQGAPNAFF. CDR3 coding DNA: TGTGCCAGTAGTATTCCTCGGCAGGGGGCCCCAAACGCTTTCTTT.

CDR3 in amino acids: CASSLSSGGDEQFF. Written as DNA, the CDR3 is TGCGCCAGCAGCTTATCTAGCGGAGGAGATGAGCAGTTCTTC. The chain couples TRBV5-1 to TRBJ2-1, with 7 bases aligning to TRBD2. Unmatched junction bases numbered 7, after V lost 2 bases and J lost 8 bases. Per the germline V gene, CDR1 is SGHRS and CDR2 is YFSETQ. This CDR3 is 14 amino acids long.

The rearrangement links TRBV11-2 to TRBJ1-3, with D possibly matching TRBD1 (5 bases). The germline V gene has CDR1 SGHAT and CDR2 FQNNGV. Trimming removed 1 base from V and 4 bases from J, with 11 bases in between. The CDR3 has 15 residues. CDR3 coding DNA: TGTGCCAGCAGCTTAGCTCGGGGCAGAGGAAACACCATATATTTT. It translates to CASSLARGRGNTIYF.

The gene calls are TRBV30 and TRBJ2-5; 11 positions agree with TRBD2. Germline V gene data show CDR1 as GTSNPN and CDR2 as SVGIG (reference sequence). V shed 1 base and J 0 bases; nucleotides not matched to a gene: 1. The CDR3 contains 15 residues. CDR3 sequence reads: CAWSAGLADQETQYF. The CDR3 nucleotides read TGTGCCTGGAGTGCGGGACTAGCGGACCAAGAGACCCAGTACTTC.

J is TRBJ2-5 and V is TRBV7-2; D unclear. The germline gives CDR1 SGHTA, CDR2 FQGNSA. With 5 bases removed from V and 7 bases from J, the gap between germline ends came to 23 bases. The CDR3 has 16 residues. The CDR3 region has the DNA TGTGCCAGCAGCCTATACAGACCCGTACGTCGTAGGACCCAGTACTTC. Translated, it gives CASSLYRPVRRRTQYF.

The V and J genes are TRBV3-1 (or the pseudogene TRBV3-2) and TRBJ1-4; 9 bases are a match to TRBD1. J lost 7 bases, V lost 4 bases, and 7 bases had no gene match. The CDR3 sequence is 15 residues long. Germline assignment: CDR1 LGHDT and CDR2 YNNKEL (reference sequence). The CDR3 spells CASSPWDRASEKLFF. The CDR3 coding sequence is TGTGCCAGCAGCCCGTGGGACAGGGCCTCTGAAAAACTGTTTTTT.

This clone was recorded only once. The chain joins TRBV18 to TRBJ1-4, with D possibly matching TRBD1 (5 bases). Germline V CDR1 and CDR2: KGHSH, LQKENI. The V gene lost 7 bases and the J gene lost 7 bases, with 13 bases spanning the gap. This CDR3 has 13 amino acids. In nucleotides, the CDR3 is TGTGCCAGCTACCCAGGGACTTCTGAAAAACTGTTTTTT. Its translation: CASYPGTSEKLFF.